This T cell receptor beta chain was found in a study of human T cells and chemical hapten exposure. Whole-study context: Scalp application of diphenylcyclopropenone was performed weekly in patients across the entire approximately 24-week study. Minor pooled library volume differences mainly drove per-sample TCR yield variation.

Trimming removed 4 bases at V and 4 bases at J, with 16 bases between. Germline-derived CDR1 and CDR2 are LGHDT and YNNKEL (reference sequence). The CDR3 consists of 15 residues. This clonotype showed up many times. Individual cDNA molecules each carried unique molecular identifiers attached by the library. TCRdb analysed the RACE reads with MiXCR anew, one entry per CDR3 protein. The table records tens of thousands of distinct CDR3 sequences, 8% to 10% of them present only once. Specified time point: pre-sensitization, week 0. The treatment denotes: therapeutic diphenylcyclopropenone sensitization with weekly scalp DPC. At every patch-test visit, blood was drawn before the patch test was applied.

The TCR comes from a woman between 35 and 50 years old with alopecia areata. Some clones in this sample may be carry-over from other donors' samples. The chain combines TRBV3-1 with TRBJ1-2; possibly TRBD1 for D (5 bases). Material: whole blood, obtained in connection with sensitization to the hapten diphenylcyclopropenone (DPC). CDR3 loop: CASSLMKTASYGYTF. Written as DNA, the CDR3 is TGTGCCAGCAGCCTTATGAAGACAGCTTCCTATGGCTACACCTTC. Looking up the rest from reference TRBV3-1 and TRBJ1-2 gives the full variable domain: DTAVSQTPKYLVTQMGNDKSIKCEQNLGHDTMYWYKQDSKKFLKIMFSYNNKELIINETVPNRFSPKSPDKAHLNLHINSLELGDSAVYFCASSLMKTASYGYTFGSGTRLTVV.